The 11 T cell receptor beta chains listed next were all sequenced from one sample in a study of T cells after yellow fever vaccination. MiXCR was run by TCRdb on the 5' RACE reads, yielding one entry per CDR3 protein. This sample has 450,000 to 600,000 distinct CDR3 sequences, with approximately 13% found just once. Specimen: PBMCs, collected on the day of the yellow fever booster vaccination. The receptors were sampled from a man in his thirties or forties who received the YFV17D yellow fever vaccine.

The chain has TRBV27 and TRBJ2-7; weak D call: TRBD2 (6 bases). The CDR3 consists of 13 residues. Germline V lookup: CDR1 MNHEY, CDR2 SMNVEV (reference sequence). V lost 6 bases, J lost 7 bases, and 16 bases lay in between. CDR3 coding DNA: TGTGCCAGCAGCTACGCCGGAGGGGTGGAGCAGTACTTC. Residues: CASSYAGGVEQYF.

This clonotype was recorded a few times. The gene calls are TRBV7-6 and TRBJ2-1; 11 bases align to TRBD2. Germline values: CDR1 SGHVS, CDR2 FNYEAQ. The V segment lost 1 base and the J segment 4 bases; nucleotides outside the gene matches: 6. This CDR3 region has 17 residues. The CDR3: CASSLVGGLAAYNEQFF. The CDR3 DNA reads TGTGCCAGCAGCTTAGTCGGGGGACTAGCGGCTTACAATGAGCAGTTCTTC.

This clonotype has a handful of counts. This rearrangement joins TRBV5-1 to TRBJ2-1; D unclear. V was shortened by 4 bases and J by 0 bases, with 11 bases between the two germline ends. Germline lookup yields CDR1 SGHRS and CDR2 YFSETQ. This CDR3 comprises 15 residues. Here the CDR3 DNA reads TGCGCCAGCAGCGTAACAGCGAGCTCCTACAATGAGCAGTTCTTC. Protein: CASSVTASSYNEQFF.

The chain has TRBV20-1 and TRBJ2-7; 7 nucleotides agree with TRBD2. CDR1 and CDR2 (germline): DFQATT, SNEGSKA (reference sequence). The V segment lost 2 bases and the J segment 5 bases; nucleotides outside the gene matches: 21. CDR3 length equals 18 residues. CDR3 sequence: CSARLPAQRLSGENEQYF. The CDR3 DNA reads TGCAGTGCTAGACTTCCGGCCCAACGCTTGAGCGGGGAAAACGAGCAGTACTTC.

The rearrangement joins TRBV9 to TRBJ2-1, with a tentative D call TRBD2 (6 bases). Germline assignment: CDR1 SGDLS and CDR2 YYNGEE. The CDR3 has 15 amino acids. Between the trimmed V and J ends, which lost 1 base and 5 bases, there was a span of 13 bases. The CDR3 reads CASSVYSGADNEQFF. For the CDR3, the DNA is TGTGCCAGCAGCGTATACTCGGGAGCCGACAATGAGCAGTTCTTC.

The sample holds a few counts of this clonotype. This chain uses TRBV30 with TRBJ2-1, with 10 bases aligning to TRBD2. The junction had 12 bases not matched to a gene; V was cut back by 5 bases and J by 5 bases. CDR3 length: 16 amino acids. CDR1 and CDR2 from the germline V gene are GTSNPN and SVGIG (reference sequence). The CDR3 reads CAWARLGTSANNEQFF. The CDR3 DNA is TGTGCCTGGGCGAGACTGGGGACTAGCGCTAACAATGAGCAGTTCTTC. The full variable domain, its missing parts supplied by reference TRBV30 and TRBJ2-1, is SQTIHQWPATLVQPVGSPLSLECTVEGTSNPNLYWYRQAAGRGLQLLFYSVGIGQISSEVPQNLSASRPQDRQFILSSKKLLLSDSGFYLCAWARLGTSANNEQFFGPGTRLTVL.

This clonotype was detected ten times or more. In nucleotides, the CDR3 is TGTGCCAGCACGGGTTACAATGAGCAGTTCTTC. Translating gives CASTGYNEQFF. This chain connects TRBV6-1 to TRBJ2-1; no reliable D call. The CDR3 extends over 11 amino acids. V lost 7 bases and J 4 bases, leaving 5 bases between the germline ends. Germline CDR1 reads MNHNS; CDR2 reads SASEGT.

The chain combines TRBV28 with TRBJ2-3; D is unclear. With 6 bases removed from V and 2 bases from J, the gap between germline ends came to 6 bases. The CDR3 contains 12 residues. Germline CDR1 MDHEN, CDR2 SYDVKM. This CDR3 is CASRAVTDTQYF. The CDR3 DNA is TGTGCCAGCAGGGCGGTCACAGATACGCAGTATTTT.

This clonotype appeared a few times. The chain joins TRBV7-2 to TRBJ2-7, with a weak D call TRBD2 (6 bases). The V and J ends lost 1 base and 6 bases respectively, with 13 bases between them. The CDR3 length is 14 residues. From germline, CDR1 is SGHTA and CDR2 FQGNSA. The CDR3 protein is CASSLGRETLEQYF. CDR3 DNA: TGTGCCAGCAGCTTAGGGCGGGAAACTCTCGAGCAGTACTTC.

The rearrangement joins TRBV20-1 to TRBJ2-7; D may be TRBD1 or TRBD2 (5 bases each). Germline-derived CDR1 and CDR2 are DFQATT and SNEGSKA (reference sequence). V lost 3 bases to trimming and J lost 0 bases, with 12 bases between them. CDR3 length: 14 residues. DNA of the CDR3: TGCAGTGCTAGTGGGACGGGGCGCTCCTACGAGCAGTACTTC. As protein: CSASGTGRSYEQYF.

This chain links TRBV5-1 with TRBJ1-2; 10 nucleotides match TRBD1. The CDR3 extends over 17 amino acids. V lost 3 bases and J lost 4; bases outside the gene matches: 12. Germline lookup yields CDR1 SGHRS and CDR2 YFSETQ. DNA for the CDR3: TGCGCCAGCAGCTGGAGGACAGGGGGAACGGATTTCTATGGCTACACCTTC. Translating gives CASSWRTGGTDFYGYTF. The full variable domain, rest sourced from reference TRBV5-1 and TRBJ1-2, is KAGVTQTPRYLIKTRGQQVTLSCSPISGHRSVSWYQQTPGQGLQFLFEYFSETQRNKGNFPGRFSGRQFSNSRSEMNVSTLELGDSALYLCASSWRTGGTDFYGYTFGSGTRLTVV.